The rows below give T cell receptor beta chains drawn from one sample of a study of CD8 T cells in Susac syndrome. TCRdb redid the calling of the immunoSEQ multiplex PCR reads with MiXCR, one entry per CDR3 protein. Of under 200,000 distinct CDR3 sequences in the sample, around 90% were seen once. The sample comprised CD4+ T cells from PBMCs. The origin of the receptors is a human donor with Susac syndrome. CDR3s leave out the opening cysteine and the closing phenylalanine or tryptophan. Rows give clone size only sometimes, using once, few, many, or a class for an expanded clone.

clone_size: .; j_call: TRBJ2-5; v_call: TRBV7-8; cdr3_aa: ASSSSGPGLAETQY
clone_size: .; j_call: TRBJ2-5; v_call: TRBV18; cdr3_aa: ASSPPGFSSETQY
clone_size: .; j_call: TRBJ1-2; v_call: TRBV12-3/TRBV12-4; cdr3_aa: ASSLGSKGTHGYT
clone_size: .; j_call: TRBJ2-1; v_call: TRBV3-1; cdr3_aa: ASSQVGHDNEQF
clone_size: .; j_call: TRBJ2-5; v_call: TRBV28; cdr3_aa: ASSLGQEETQY
clone_size: .; j_call: TRBJ1-2; v_call: TRBV9; cdr3_aa: ASTLFQGAGGYT
clone_size: .; j_call: TRBJ1-1; v_call: TRBV12-3/TRBV12-4; cdr3_aa: ASSLGGFDTAF
clone_size: .; j_call: TRBJ2-7; v_call: TRBV28; cdr3_aa: ASSRQPPSYEQY
clone_size: .; j_call: TRBJ1-5; v_call: TRBV2; cdr3_aa: ASSENPGANQPQH
clone_size: .; j_call: TRBJ1-1; v_call: TRBV27; cdr3_aa: ASSFGTGSTEAF
clone_size: .; j_call: TRBJ2-1; v_call: TRBV29-1; cdr3_aa: SAATRIAEQF
clone_size: .; j_call: TRBJ1-1; v_call: TRBV6-1; cdr3_aa: ASSEVRNTEAF
clone_size: .; j_call: TRBJ2-5; v_call: TRBV14; cdr3_aa: ASSQDLIGGGLQETQY
clone_size: .; j_call: TRBJ2-7; v_call: TRBV7-9; cdr3_aa: ASSSEITYEQY
clone_size: .; j_call: TRBJ2-7; v_call: TRBV7-3; cdr3_aa: ASSLTGTGSSYEQY
clone_size: once; j_call: TRBJ1-2; v_call: TRBV5-1; cdr3_aa: ASSLAGGQNYGYT
clone_size: .; j_call: TRBJ2-3; v_call: TRBV12-3/TRBV12-4; cdr3_aa: ASRIDRGSTDTQY
clone_size: .; j_call: TRBJ2-3; v_call: TRBV28; cdr3_aa: ASTAGGPVDTQY
clone_size: .; j_call: TRBJ1-3; v_call: TRBV20-1; cdr3_aa: SAIDSSGNTIY
clone_size: .; j_call: TRBJ2-4; v_call: TRBV28; cdr3_aa: ASSLRGFGTKNIQY